This TCR beta chain was sequenced in a study of OX40 agonist ivuxolimab in advanced cancers. Study in general: Dose-escalation patients' cancers were hepatocellular carcinoma, melanoma, renal cell or head and neck cancer.

The V segment lost 1 base and the J segment 1 base; nucleotides outside the gene matches: 10. CDR3 size: 18 residues. In germline, CDR1 is SGHDT, CDR2 YYEEEE. The assay was immunoSEQ multiplex PCR, and TCRdb's table has in-frame clones only and misses some. The sample carries tens of thousands of clones, about 87% recorded once. This sample comprised CD4+ or CD8+ T cells sorted from blood, obtained in a trial of the OX40 agonist ivuxolimab. The TCR sequence derives from an adult with an advanced solid tumor such as melanoma, head and neck, liver or kidney cancer. The chain uses TRBV5-6 and TRBJ2-4; 8 positions agree with TRBD2. CDR3 nucleotide sequence: TGTGCCAGCAGCTTGAGGATCGGGGGGGCCGGGGCCAAAAACATTCAGTACTTC. This encodes CASSLRIGGAGAKNIQYF. Using reference TRBV5-6 and TRBJ2-4 for the parts outside the CDR3, the full variable domain is DAGVTQSPTHLIKTRGQQVTLRCSPKSGHDTVSWYQQALGQGPQFIFQYYEEEERQRGNFPDRFSGHQFPNYSSELNVNALLLGDSALYLCASSLRIGGAGAKNIQYFGAGTRLSVL.